The 18 T cell receptor beta chains listed next were all sequenced from one sample in a study of chemoradiotherapy in HPV16-positive cancers. Assay used: immunoSEQ multiplex PCR; TCRdb lists only in-frame clones, some missing. The sample has roughly 70,000 clones, around nine tenths seen once. Material: blood, obtained from a patient who underwent chemoradiotherapy. These receptors were collected from a human donor with HPV-associated anogenital cancer.

The rearrangement uses TRBV10-1 and TRBJ1-1, with unresolved D. This CDR3 is built from 14 residues. Germline loops: CDR1 WNHNN, CDR2 SYGVQD (reference sequence). The V gene lost 4 bases and the J gene lost 0 bases, with 9 bases spanning the gap. In DNA form, the CDR3 reads TGCGCCAGCAGTGCAGATGGTGTGAACACTGAAGCTTTCTTT. Its translation: CASSADGVNTEAFF.

V is TRBV28 and J is TRBJ2-4, with 9 bases fitting TRBD2. Per the germline V gene, CDR1 is MDHEN and CDR2 is SYDVKM. The CDR3 has 16 amino acids. Trimming removed 6 bases from V and 0 bases from J; junction bases left unmatched: 6. CDR3 nucleotide sequence: TGTGCCAGCAGCTCCGGGACTAGCTTAGCCAAAAACATTCAGTACTTC. This sequence encodes CASSSGTSLAKNIQYF.

This chain links TRBV4-1 with TRBJ1-2, with a weak D call TRBD1 (5 bases). This CDR3 contains 16 residues. V shed 0 bases and J shed 4 bases, with 15 bases lying between them. Germline V lookup: CDR1 MGHRA, CDR2 YSYEKL. The CDR3 DNA is TGCGCCAGCAGCCAAGATGGCAGGGAGGGAGTCTATGGCTACACCTTC. As protein: CASSQDGREGVYGYTF.

The chain has TRBV29-1 and TRBJ2-1; D may be TRBD1 (6 bases). The CDR3 is 10 amino acids. CDR1 and CDR2 (germline): SQVTM, ANQGSEA. Trimming removed 7 bases at V and 8 bases at J, with 9 bases between. In DNA, the CDR3 is TGCAGCGCCAGGGGTGATGAGCAGTTCTTC. Translated: CSARGDEQFF.

The chain combines TRBV4-2 with TRBJ2-5; 9 nucleotides agree with TRBD2. Germline V gene lookup returns CDR1 LGHNA and CDR2 YNFKEQ. The length of the CDR3 is 15 residues. The J segment lost 4 bases and the V segment lost 4 bases, leaving 7 bases of the junction unmatched. This CDR3 is CASSPSPLAGETQYF. The CDR3 DNA reads TGTGCCAGCAGCCCCAGCCCACTAGCGGGAGAGACCCAGTACTTC.

The rearrangement joins TRBV27 to TRBJ1-3; D is unresolved. V lost 0 bases and J 0 bases, leaving 12 bases between the germline ends. The CDR3 extends over 17 amino acids. Germline values: CDR1 MNHEY, CDR2 SMNVEV (reference sequence). CDR3 coding DNA: TGTGCCAGCAGTTTATCCCCTCAGATCAGCTCTGGAAACACCATATATTTT. Amino acids: CASSLSPQISSGNTIYF.

This chain links TRBV5-6 with TRBJ1-6; D remains ambiguous. Per germline, CDR1 SGHDT and CDR2 YYEEEE. V dropped 0 bases and J dropped 8 bases, with 3 bases sitting between them. The CDR3 contains 12 residues. The CDR3 spells CASSLGDSPLHF. The CDR3 DNA reads TGTGCCAGCAGCTTGGGGGATTCACCCCTCCACTTT.

The chain is built from TRBV5-1 and TRBJ1-1; D possibly corresponds to TRBD1 (6 bases). CDR1 SGHRS and CDR2 YFSETQ come from the germline V gene. V dropped 4 bases and J dropped 8 bases, with 12 bases sitting between them. The CDR3 is 12 residues long. The chain's CDR3 is CASSTGGLEAFF. DNA for the CDR3: TGCGCCAGCAGCACCGGGGGCTTAGAAGCTTTCTTT.

The V and J genes are TRBV9 and TRBJ2-5, with 10 nucleotides matching TRBD1. The J call is in doubt because the DNA end fits TRBJ2-7 better. The germline gives CDR1 SGDLS, CDR2 YYNGEE. CDR3 size: 14 residues. In DNA, the CDR3 is TGTGCCAGCAGCCCCGGGACAGGGGACTACGAGCAGTACTTC. This codes for CASSPGTGDYEQYF.

V gene TRBV7-2 combines with J gene TRBJ1-6; perhaps TRBD1 as D (6 bases). CDR1 and CDR2 (germline): SGHTA, FQGNSA. The V end was cut by 5 bases, the J end by 8 bases, with 13 bases between. CDR3 length: 14 residues. CDR3 loop: CASSPRGRDSPLHF. The CDR3 DNA reads as TGTGCCAGCAGCCCAAGGGGGAGGGATTCACCCCTCCACTTT.

Notes on this clone: Other DNA sequences of this sample code for an identical CDR3. V and J are TRBV5-1 and TRBJ2-5; D is undetermined. Germline V CDR1 and CDR2: SGHRS, YFSETQ. V gave up 2 bases and J gave up 2 bases, with 1 base separating them. The CDR3 covers 11 residues. The CDR3 reads CASSLQETQYF. The CDR3, as DNA: TGCGCCAGCAGCTTACAAGAGACCCAGTACTTC.

V and J are TRBV11-2 and TRBJ1-2; D gene unclear. CDR3 size: 14 residues. The V gene lost 5 bases and the J gene lost 0 bases, with 10 bases spanning the gap. Germline assignment: CDR1 SGHAT and CDR2 FQNNGV. The CDR3 loop is CASSPPGTNYGYTF. CDR3 in DNA: TGTGCCAGCAGCCCCCCGGGAACTAACTATGGCTACACCTTC.

The chain links TRBV6-1 to TRBJ2-5, with D unresolved. CDR1 is MNHNS and CDR2 is SASEGT in the germline V gene. The CDR3 runs 14 residues. V lost 3 bases to trimming and J lost 1 base, with 9 bases between them. CDR3 coding DNA: TGTGCCAGCAGTGAGTCCGTTCTCCAAGAGACCCAGTACTTC. Its protein product is CASSESVLQETQYF.

This clone was observed once. V gene TRBV7-8 combines with J gene TRBJ2-2; 7 bases align to TRBD1. Per the germline V gene, CDR1 is SGHVS and CDR2 is FQNEAQ. After removal of 4 bases from V and 5 bases from J, the junction contained 13 bases not matched to a gene. CDR3 length equals 17 residues. The CDR3 nucleotides read TGTGCCAGCAGCTCTTCCGGCGACAGGGCGTGGACCGGGGAGCTGTTTTTT. This translates into CASSSSGDRAWTGELFF.

The chain is built from TRBV5-4 and TRBJ1-4; no definite D call. The V gene's germline CDR1 is SGHNT and CDR2 YYREEE (reference sequence). Trimming shortened V by 4 bases and J by 8 bases, and 18 bases separated the two germline ends. This CDR3 contains 15 residues. The CDR3 nucleotides are TGTGCCAGCAGCCCTGGAGGCTCCCTGGGGGAAAAACTGTTTTTT. It is translated as CASSPGGSLGEKLFF.

This chain links TRBV19 with TRBJ2-1, with TRBD1 identical over 8 bases. V gave up 4 bases and J gave up 0 bases; unmatched junction bases: 8. This CDR3 region has 17 residues. From germline, CDR1 is LNHDA and CDR2 SQIVND (reference sequence). The CDR3 protein is CASSTRGQGGSYNEQFF. The DNA of the CDR3 is TGTGCCAGTAGTACAAGAGGACAGGGAGGCTCCTACAATGAGCAGTTCTTC.

The rearrangement links TRBV6-1 to TRBJ1-2; maybe TRBD1 (6 bases). This CDR3 is 14 amino acids long. Per germline, CDR1 MNHNS and CDR2 SASEGT. V lost 6 bases and J lost 4, with 15 bases in between. The CDR3 is CASSSGGGTYGYTF. DNA of the CDR3: TGTGCCAGCAGCTCCGGGGGGGGCACCTATGGCTACACCTTC.

The chain carries TRBV7-9 and TRBJ1-1; 12 nucleotides agree with TRBD1. This CDR3 is built from 16 residues. Trimming took 3 bases from V and 1 from J; bases not matched to a gene: 3. Germline CDR1 and CDR2: SEHNR and FQNEAQ (reference sequence). CDR3 DNA: TGTGCCAGCAGCTTTGGGACAGGGGGCTGGAACACTGAAGCTTTCTTT. Protein product: CASSFGTGGWNTEAFF.